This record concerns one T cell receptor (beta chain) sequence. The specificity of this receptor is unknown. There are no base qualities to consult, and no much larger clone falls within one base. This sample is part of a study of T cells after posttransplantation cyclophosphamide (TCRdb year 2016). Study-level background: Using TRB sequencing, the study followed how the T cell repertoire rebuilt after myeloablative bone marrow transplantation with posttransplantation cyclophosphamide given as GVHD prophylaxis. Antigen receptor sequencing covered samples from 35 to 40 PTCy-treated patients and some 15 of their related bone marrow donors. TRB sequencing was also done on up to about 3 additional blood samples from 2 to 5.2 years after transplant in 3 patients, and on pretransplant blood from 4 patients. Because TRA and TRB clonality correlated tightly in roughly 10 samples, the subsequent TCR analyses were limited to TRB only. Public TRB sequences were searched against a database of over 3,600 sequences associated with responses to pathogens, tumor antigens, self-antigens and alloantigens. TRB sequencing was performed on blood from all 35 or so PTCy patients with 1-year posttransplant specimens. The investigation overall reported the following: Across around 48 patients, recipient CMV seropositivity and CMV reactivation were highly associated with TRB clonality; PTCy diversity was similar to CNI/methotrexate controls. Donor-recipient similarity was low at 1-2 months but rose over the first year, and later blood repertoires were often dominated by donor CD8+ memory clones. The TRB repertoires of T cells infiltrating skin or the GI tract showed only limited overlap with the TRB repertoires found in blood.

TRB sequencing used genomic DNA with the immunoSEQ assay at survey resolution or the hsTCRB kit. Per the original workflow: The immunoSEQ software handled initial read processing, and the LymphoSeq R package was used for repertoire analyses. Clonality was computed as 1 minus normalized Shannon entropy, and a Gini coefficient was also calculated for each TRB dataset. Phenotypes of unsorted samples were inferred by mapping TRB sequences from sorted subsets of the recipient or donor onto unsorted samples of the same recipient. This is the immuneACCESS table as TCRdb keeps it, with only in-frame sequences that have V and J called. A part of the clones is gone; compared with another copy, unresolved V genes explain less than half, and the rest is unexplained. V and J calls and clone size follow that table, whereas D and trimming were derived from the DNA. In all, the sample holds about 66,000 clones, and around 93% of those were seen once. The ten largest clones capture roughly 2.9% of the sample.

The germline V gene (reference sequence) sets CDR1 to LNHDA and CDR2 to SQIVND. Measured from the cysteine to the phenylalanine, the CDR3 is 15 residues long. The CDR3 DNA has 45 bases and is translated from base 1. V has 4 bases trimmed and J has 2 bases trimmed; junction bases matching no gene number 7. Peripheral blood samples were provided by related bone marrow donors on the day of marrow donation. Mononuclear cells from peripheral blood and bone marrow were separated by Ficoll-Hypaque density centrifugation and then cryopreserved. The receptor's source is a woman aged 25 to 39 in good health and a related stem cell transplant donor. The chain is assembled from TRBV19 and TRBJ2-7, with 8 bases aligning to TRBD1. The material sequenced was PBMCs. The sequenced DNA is TGTGCCAGTAGTAGTCTCCCGGACAGGGCCTACGAGCAGTACTTC. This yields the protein CASSSLPDRAYEQYF.